A selection of T cell receptor beta chains follows, all from one sample in a study of blood T cell repertoires in COVID-19. Sequenced by immunoSEQ multiplex PCR; TCRdb stores in-frame clones only, minus some. The sample comprises 350,000 to 400,000 clones, 85% to 90% of which are singletons, and roughly 0.99% rests with the top ten. Sample: PBMCs or T cells enriched from blood (not recorded which). The receptors stem from a man aged 18 to 35 who had recovered from COVID-19. The CDR3 runs from the conserved cysteine through the conserved F or W. D genes are given only for firm matches.

v_call	j_call	d_call	cdr3_nt	cdr3_aa
TRBV19	TRBJ1-2	TRBD1	TGTGCCAGTAGTATTAATGAGGGGGCGGACTATGGCTACACCTTC	CASSINEGADYGYTF
TRBV4-1	TRBJ2-7	TRBD2	TGCGCCAGCAGCCACCGACTAGCGGGGGCTTACGAGCAGTACTTC	CASSHRLAGAYEQYF
TRBV6-2/TRBV6-3	TRBJ1-2	TRBD1	TGTGCCAGCAGTTCCCTTACGGGACAGGGGAATTTCAACTATGGCTACACCTTC	CASSSLTGQGNFNYGYTF
TRBV5-1	TRBJ2-3	TRBD1	TGCGCCAGCAGCTTGAGAGGGAAGGGGGCTACAGATACGCAGTATTTT	CASSLRGKGATDTQYF
TRBV15	TRBJ2-7	TRBD2	TGTGCCACCAGCAGAGATAAGGGAGCGGGATACGAGCAGTACTTC	CATSRDKGAGYEQYF
TRBV7-2	TRBJ2-1	TRBD2	TGTGCCAGCAGCGCAACTAGCGGGGGCTACAATGAGCAGTTCTTC	CASSATSGGYNEQFF
TRBV4-1	TRBJ2-2	TRBD2	TGCGCCAGCAGCCAAGGCTTACTAGCGGGGGGCGCGAACACCGGGGAGCTGTTTTTT	CASSQGLLAGGANTGELFF
TRBV11-2	TRBJ1-1	.	TGTGCCAGCAGCTTAGATCCTAACACTGAAGCTTTCTTT	CASSLDPNTEAFF
TRBV4-1	TRBJ2-7	.	TGCGCCAGCAGCCAAGATCCGACAGTCACCTACGAGCAGTACTTC	CASSQDPTVTYEQYF
TRBV7-2	TRBJ2-6	.	TGTGCCAGCAGCTTTGGGGGCGTGGGGGCCAACGTCCTGACTTTC	CASSFGGVGANVLTF
TRBV27	TRBJ1-6	.	TGTGCCAGCAGTGCGTCGGTGGGGGCAAGTCCCCTCCACTTT	CASSASVGASPLHF
TRBV6-1	TRBJ2-4	TRBD2	TGTGCCAGCAGTGAAGTAGATCCTGAATTAGCGGGGGGGCTCAGGAGAAACATTCAGTACTTC	CASSEVDPELAGGLRRNIQYF
TRBV24-1	TRBJ2-1	TRBD2	TGTGCCACCAGTGATCTCTCGACTAGCGGGACCTACAATGAGCAGTTCTTC	CATSDLSTSGTYNEQFF
TRBV4-1	TRBJ2-6	.	TGCGCCACCGCAGGGGCCGGGGCCAACGTCCTGACTTTC	CATAGAGANVLTF
TRBV6-1	TRBJ2-7	TRBD1	TGTGCCAGCAGTGAAGTAGCTTGGACAGGGATAAACGAGCAGTACTTC	CASSEVAWTGINEQYF
TRBV11-2	TRBJ2-5	.	TGTGCCAGCAGCTTAGATCAAGGGACTCCAACGCACTTC	CASSLDQGTPTHF
TRBV2	TRBJ1-2	.	TGTGCCAGCAGTGCGTCGGGGGATGGCTATGGCTACACCTTC	CASSASGDGYGYTF
TRBV18	TRBJ2-7	TRBD2	TGTGCCAGCTCGCGGGGGAACGAGCAGTACTTC	CASSRGNEQYF
TRBV5-4	TRBJ1-2	TRBD1	TGTGCCAGCAGCGGCGTTGAGGGGGCCAACTATGGCTACACCTTC	CASSGVEGANYGYTF
TRBV7-7	TRBJ2-7	TRBD1	TGTGCCAGCAGCCTCACCCCCCGGGACAGGCCATATCCCCAGGACTTC	CASSLTPRDRPYPQDF
TRBV18	TRBJ1-1	.	TGTGCCAGCTCACCAGGGGAGACGGGAACTGAAGCTTTCTTT	CASSPGETGTEAFF
TRBV10-1	TRBJ1-1	.	TGCGCCAGCTATCCGAACACTGAAGCTTTCTTT	CASYPNTEAFF
TRBV2	TRBJ1-5	.	TGTGCCAGCAGTGTGGCCCGGACAGACAATCAGCCCCAGCATTTT	CASSVARTDNQPQHF